The present T cell receptor beta chain was sequenced within a study of response to subunit inactivated influenza vaccine (dated by TCRdb to 2016 to 2019). About the full investigation: Deep quantitative profiling of the T cell receptor repertoire was used in the study to follow responses to a trivalent subunit inactivated influenza vaccine. Study-wide findings and limitations: According to the authors, only a limited number of new T cells may be recruited by each seasonal influenza vaccination.

Only a few counts were recorded for this clonotype. Which antigen it targets is not known. There are no base qualities to consult, and no much larger clone falls within one base. Library method: RT-PCR. This sample was sequenced with an Illumina HiSeq 2500. TCRdb reprocessing: public reads trimmed at Q25 with fastp, clones called with MiXCR, in-frame beta chains kept. Records with the same CDR3 protein are collapsed into one entry carrying the most frequent genes and DNA. The sample records 700,000 to 800,000 distinct CDR3 sequences, approximately 17% of which are singletons. Roughly a tenth of the sample belongs to the ten largest clones. As encoded in the germline V gene, CDR1 is SGHRS while CDR2 is YFSETQ. Trimming accounts for 2 bases at V and 6 bases at J, while the number of junction bases matched to no gene is 1. From cysteine to phenylalanine, the CDR3 is 13 amino acids long. Only CDR3 DNA is held: 39 bases, read in frame from base 1.

Recombination connected TRBV5-1 to TRBJ2-1, and 8 bases in between align with TRBD1. Material: PBMCs from blood, obtained 4 to 6 days after vaccination. This sequence originates from a man in his fifties or sixties who received an inactivated influenza vaccine. Donor details come from another sample of the same person, matched by shared clones. The DNA reads TGCGCCAGCAGCTTTACAGGGGGCAATGAGCAGTTCTTC. This codes for CASSFTGGNEQFF. When the CDR3 is completed using the reference TRBV5-1 and TRBJ2-1 genes on either side, the full variable domain is KAGVTQTPRYLIKTRGQQVTLSCSPISGHRSVSWYQQTPGQGLQFLFEYFSETQRNKGNFPGRFSGRQFSNSRSEMNVSTLELGDSALYLCASSFTGGNEQFFGPGTRLTVL.